The T cell receptor beta chain described here comes from a study of blood T cell repertoires in COVID-19. Whole-study context: Sample material is recorded as cDNA or gDNA derived from T cells, B-cell-depleted T cells, or PBMCs.

The protocol was immunoSEQ multiplex PCR, while the TCRdb copy is restricted to in-frame clones and leaves out a portion. The sample has some 170,000 clones, about 85% seen once; the top ten hold around 1%. CDR1 and CDR2 (germline): MNHEY, SMNVEV (reference sequence). The J segment lost 3 bases and the V segment lost 5 bases, leaving 7 bases of the junction unmatched. The CDR3 is made up of 14 amino acids. The material sequenced was peripheral blood. The sequence derives from a man in his forties or fifties with acute or convalescent COVID-19. The chain employs TRBV27 and TRBJ2-7; the match to TRBD2 covers 7 bases. The CDR3 here is CASSPWGGDYEQYF. Written as DNA, the CDR3 is TGTGCCAGCAGTCCGTGGGGGGGGGACTACGAGCAGTACTTC.